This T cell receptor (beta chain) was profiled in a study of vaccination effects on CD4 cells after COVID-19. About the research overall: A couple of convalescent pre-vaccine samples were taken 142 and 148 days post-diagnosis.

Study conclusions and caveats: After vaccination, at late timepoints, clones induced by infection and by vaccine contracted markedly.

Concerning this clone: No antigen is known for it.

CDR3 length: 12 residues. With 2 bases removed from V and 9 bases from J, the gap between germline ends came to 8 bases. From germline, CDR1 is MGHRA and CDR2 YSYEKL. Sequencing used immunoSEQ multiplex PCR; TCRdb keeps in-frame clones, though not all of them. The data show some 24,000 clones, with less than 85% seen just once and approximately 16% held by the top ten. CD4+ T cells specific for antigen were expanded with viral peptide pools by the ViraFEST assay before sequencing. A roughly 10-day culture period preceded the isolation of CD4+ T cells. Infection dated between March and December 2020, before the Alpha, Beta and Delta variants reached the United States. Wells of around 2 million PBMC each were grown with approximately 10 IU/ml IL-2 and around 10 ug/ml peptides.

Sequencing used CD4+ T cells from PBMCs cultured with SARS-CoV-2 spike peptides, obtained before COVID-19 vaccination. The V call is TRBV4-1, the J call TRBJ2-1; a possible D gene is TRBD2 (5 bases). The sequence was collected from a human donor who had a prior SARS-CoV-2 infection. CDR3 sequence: CASSQLRGEQFF. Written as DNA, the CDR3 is TGCGCCAGCAGCCAACTCCGGGGTGAGCAGTTCTTC.